This entry features one T cell receptor (beta chain) sequence. Original handling: Estimation of nucleated cell counts relied on the amplification of reference gene primers. Profiling relied on immunoSEQ multiplex PCR, and the TCRdb table lists in-frame clones only, not all of them. Clone size and the V and J calls come from that table; the DNA yielded D and trimming. Counted here are around 60,000 clones, about 85% occurring once; the ten biggest clones make up 3.5% to 4%. The data originate from a study of blood T cell repertoires in COVID-19. Study-wide background: Sites in the United States, Italy and Spain provided acute and convalescent COVID-19 samples. PBMCs, B-cell-depleted T cells, or T cells provided the cDNA or gDNA that made up the material.

The ends lost 3 bases at V and 2 bases at J; junction bases unmatched: 6. The CDR3 has 15 residues. The germline V gene has CDR1 SGDLS and CDR2 YYNGEE. The chain uses TRBV9 and TRBJ2-7; 9 bases are shared with TRBD1. The origin of this receptor is a woman older than 75 with acute or convalescent COVID-19. Sequencing was performed on peripheral blood. This CDR3 is CASSGDRGGPYEQYF. In DNA, the CDR3 is TGTGCCAGCAGCGGCGACAGGGGGGGCCCCTACGAGCAGTACTTC.